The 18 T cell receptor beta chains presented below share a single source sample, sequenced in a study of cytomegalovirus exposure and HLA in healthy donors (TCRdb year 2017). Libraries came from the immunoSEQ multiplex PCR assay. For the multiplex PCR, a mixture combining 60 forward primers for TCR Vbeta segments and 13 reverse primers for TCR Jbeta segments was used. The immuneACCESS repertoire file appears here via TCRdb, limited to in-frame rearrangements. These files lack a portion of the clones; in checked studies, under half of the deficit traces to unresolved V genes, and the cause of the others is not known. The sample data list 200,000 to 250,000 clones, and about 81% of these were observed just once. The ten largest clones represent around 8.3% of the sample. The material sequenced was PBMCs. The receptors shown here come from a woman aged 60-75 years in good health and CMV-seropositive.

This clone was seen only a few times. The CDR3 DNA follows: TGTGCCAGCAGTTACAACGGGAACAGTAAAGAGCAGTACTTC. It yields the protein CASSYNGNSKEQYF. This chain links TRBV6-5 with TRBJ2-7, with a possible D match to TRBD2 (5 bases). The V gene lost 2 bases and the J gene lost 7 bases, with 15 bases spanning the gap. The CDR3 extends over 14 amino acids. From germline, CDR1 is MNHEY and CDR2 SVGAGI.

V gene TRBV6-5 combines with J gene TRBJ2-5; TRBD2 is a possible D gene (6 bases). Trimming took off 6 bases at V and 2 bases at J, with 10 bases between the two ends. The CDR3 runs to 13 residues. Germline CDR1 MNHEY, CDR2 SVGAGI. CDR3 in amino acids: CASSGGLQETQYF. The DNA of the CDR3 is TGTGCCAGCAGCGGGGGACTTCAAGAGACCCAGTACTTC.

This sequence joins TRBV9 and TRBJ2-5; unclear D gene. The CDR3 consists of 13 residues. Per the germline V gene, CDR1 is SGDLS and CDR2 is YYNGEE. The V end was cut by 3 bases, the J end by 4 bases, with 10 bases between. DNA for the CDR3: TGTGCCAGCAGCGCCGGAGATCGAGAGACCCAGTACTTC. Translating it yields CASSAGDRETQYF.

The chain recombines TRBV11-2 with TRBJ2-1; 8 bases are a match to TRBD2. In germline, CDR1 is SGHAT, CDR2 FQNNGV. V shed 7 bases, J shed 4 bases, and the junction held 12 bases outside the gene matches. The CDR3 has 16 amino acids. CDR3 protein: CASTSFRSGGYNEQFF. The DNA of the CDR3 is TGTGCCAGCACCTCGTTCCGCAGCGGGGGATACAATGAGCAGTTCTTC.

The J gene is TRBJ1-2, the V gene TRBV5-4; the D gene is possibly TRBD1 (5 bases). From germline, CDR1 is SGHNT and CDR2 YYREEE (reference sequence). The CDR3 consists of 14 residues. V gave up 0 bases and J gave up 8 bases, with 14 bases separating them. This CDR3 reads CASSLAGGVGGYTF. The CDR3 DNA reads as TGTGCCAGCAGCTTGGCCGGGGGGGTTGGAGGCTACACCTTC.

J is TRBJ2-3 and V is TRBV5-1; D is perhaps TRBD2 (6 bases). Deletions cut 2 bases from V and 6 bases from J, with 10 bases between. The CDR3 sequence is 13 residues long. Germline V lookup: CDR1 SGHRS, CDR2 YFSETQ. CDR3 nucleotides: TGCGCCAGCAGCTTTGACAGCGGGGATACGCAGTATTTT. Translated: CASSFDSGDTQYF.

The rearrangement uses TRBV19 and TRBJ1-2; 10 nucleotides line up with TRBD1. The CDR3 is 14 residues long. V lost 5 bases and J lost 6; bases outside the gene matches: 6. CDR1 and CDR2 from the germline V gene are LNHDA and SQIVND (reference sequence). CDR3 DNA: TGTGCCAGTAGTCTGGACAGGGGGAATAATGGCTACACCTTC. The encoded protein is CASSLDRGNNGYTF.

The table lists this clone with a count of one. The CDR3 nucleotides read TGTGCCAGCCAAACAGGGGGTATTCAGCCCCAGCATTTT. Translation: CASQTGGIQPQHF. The chain couples TRBV28 to TRBJ1-5; TRBD1 matches 8 bases. Germline CDR1 and CDR2: MDHEN and SYDVKM. The V and J ends lost 8 bases and 6 bases, in that order; junction bases with no gene match: 6. This CDR3 has 13 amino acids.

The CDR3 sequence: CASMGSIQYF. In nucleotides, the CDR3 is TGTGCCAGCATGGGGAGCATTCAGTACTTC. The chain recombines TRBV28 with TRBJ2-4, with D possibly being TRBD2 (5 bases). Trimming left V 7 bases short and J 9 bases short, with 7 bases between. The germline V gene encodes CDR1 MDHEN and CDR2 SYDVKM. The CDR3 length is 10 residues.

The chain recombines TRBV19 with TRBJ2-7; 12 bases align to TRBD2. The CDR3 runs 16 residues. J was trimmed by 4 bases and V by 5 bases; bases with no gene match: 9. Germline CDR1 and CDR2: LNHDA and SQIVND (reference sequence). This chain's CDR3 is CASSPRLAGADYEQYF. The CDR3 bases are TGTGCCAGTAGTCCTAGACTAGCGGGAGCCGATTACGAGCAGTACTTC.

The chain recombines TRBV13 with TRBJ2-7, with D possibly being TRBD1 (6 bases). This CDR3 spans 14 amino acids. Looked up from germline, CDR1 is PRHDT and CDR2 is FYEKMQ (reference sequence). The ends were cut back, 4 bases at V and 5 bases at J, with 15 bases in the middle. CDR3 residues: CASSSSGTHDEQYF. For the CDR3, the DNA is TGTGCCAGCAGCTCTTCCGGGACACACGACGAGCAGTACTTC.

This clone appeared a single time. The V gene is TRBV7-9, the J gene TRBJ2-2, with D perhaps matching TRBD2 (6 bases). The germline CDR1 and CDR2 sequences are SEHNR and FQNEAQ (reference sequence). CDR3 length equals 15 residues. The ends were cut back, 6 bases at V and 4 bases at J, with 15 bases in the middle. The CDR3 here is CASSDSGTSTGELFF. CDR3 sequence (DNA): TGTGCCAGCAGTGACTCCGGGACTTCCACCGGGGAGCTGTTTTTT. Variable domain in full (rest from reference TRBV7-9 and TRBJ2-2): DTGVSQNPRHKITKRGQNVTFRCDPISEHNRLYWYRQTLGQGPEFLTYFQNEAQLEKSRLLSDRFSAERPKGSFSTLEIQRTEQGDSAMYLCASSDSGTSTGELFFGEGSRLTVL.

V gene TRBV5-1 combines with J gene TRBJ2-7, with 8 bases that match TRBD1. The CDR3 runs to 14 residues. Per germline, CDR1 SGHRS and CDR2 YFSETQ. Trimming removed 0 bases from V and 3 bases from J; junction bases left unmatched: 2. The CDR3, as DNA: TGCGCCAGCAGCTTGGTACAGGGGGACTACGAGCAGTACTTC. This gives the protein CASSLVQGDYEQYF.

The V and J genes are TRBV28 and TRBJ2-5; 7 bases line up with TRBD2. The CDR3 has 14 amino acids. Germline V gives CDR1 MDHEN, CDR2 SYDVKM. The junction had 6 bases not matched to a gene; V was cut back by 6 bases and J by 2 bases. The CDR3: CASSPLASQETQYF. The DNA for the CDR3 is TGTGCCAGCAGCCCACTAGCGTCTCAAGAGACCCAGTACTTC.

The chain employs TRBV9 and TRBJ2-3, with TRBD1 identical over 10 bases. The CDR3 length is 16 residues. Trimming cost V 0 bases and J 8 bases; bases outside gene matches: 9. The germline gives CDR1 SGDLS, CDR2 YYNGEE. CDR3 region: CASSVVGTGVAGTQYF. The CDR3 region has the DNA TGTGCCAGCAGCGTAGTGGGGACAGGGGTGGCAGGTACGCAGTATTTT. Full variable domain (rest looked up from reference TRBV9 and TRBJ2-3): DSGVTQTPKHLITATGQRVTLRCSPRSGDLSVYWYQQSLDQGLQFLIQYYNGEERAKGNILERFSAQQFPDLHSELNLSSLELGDSALYFCASSVVGTGVAGTQYFGPGTRLTVL.

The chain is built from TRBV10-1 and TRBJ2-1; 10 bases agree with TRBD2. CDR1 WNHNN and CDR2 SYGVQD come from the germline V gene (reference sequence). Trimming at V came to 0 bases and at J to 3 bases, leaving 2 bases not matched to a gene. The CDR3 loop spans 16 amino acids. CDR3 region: CASSESRTSGYNEQFF. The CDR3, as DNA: TGCGCCAGCAGTGAGTCGAGGACTAGCGGCTACAATGAGCAGTTCTTC.

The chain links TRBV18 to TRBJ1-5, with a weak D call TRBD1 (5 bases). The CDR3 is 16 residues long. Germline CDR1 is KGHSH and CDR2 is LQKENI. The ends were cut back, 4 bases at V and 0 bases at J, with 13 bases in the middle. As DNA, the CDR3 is TGTGCCAGCTCACGCGGGGGGGAGTATAGCAATCAGCCCCAGCATTTT. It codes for CASSRGGEYSNQPQHF.

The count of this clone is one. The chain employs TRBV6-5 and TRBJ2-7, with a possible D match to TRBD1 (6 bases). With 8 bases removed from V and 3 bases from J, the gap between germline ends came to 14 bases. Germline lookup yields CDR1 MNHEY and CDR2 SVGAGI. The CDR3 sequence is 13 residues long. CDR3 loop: CASGQTDSYEQYF. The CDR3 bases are TGTGCCAGCGGTCAAACGGACAGCTACGAGCAGTACTTC.